This entry describes one TCR beta chain. Random-hexamer reverse transcription was applied to roughly 0.45 to 1 ug RNA. TCRdb used MiXCR to reprocess the immunoSEQ multiplex PCR reads, holding one entry per CDR3 protein. In the table there are about 190,000 distinct CDR3 sequences, under 95% of which are singletons. This record belongs to a study of CD8 T cells in Susac syndrome. The V gene lost 2 bases and the J gene lost 2 bases, with 13 bases spanning the gap. CDR1 WSHSY and CDR2 SAAADI come from the germline V gene. The CDR3 has 16 amino acids. The clonotype was recovered from a human donor in good health. This sequence joins TRBV10-2 and TRBJ1-5; weak D call: TRBD1 (5 bases). The specimen was CD4+ T cells from PBMCs. This chain's CDR3 is CASSEAGGLRNQPQHF. The CDR3 DNA reads TGCGCCAGCAGTGAGGCGGGGGGACTTCGCAATCAGCCCCAGCATTTT.